The clone carrying this TCR beta chain was seen only a few times. Its antigen is as yet unknown. The sample belongs to a study of T-cell memory formation after mild COVID-19. Study outcomes and limitations: Contracting CD4+ clones lay largely in CM and EM, with CD8+ ones residing in EMRA. The second-wave clones peaking on day 37 were not confirmed as SARS-CoV-2-specific.

Trimming cost V 2 bases and J 6 bases; bases outside gene matches: 13. This CDR3 contains 16 residues. TCRdb fed the 5' RACE reads into MiXCR, producing one record per CDR3 protein. The sample contains 40,000 to 60,000 distinct CDR3 sequences, 9.3% of which appear only once. Sequences were obtained from PBMCs or a T cell subset sorted from them (not recorded which). The sequence was obtained from an adult woman who had mild COVID-19 (a few samples of this study predate the infection). Cell type and time point are not known. The chain has TRBV12-3 or TRBV12-4 and TRBJ2-7; 7 bases match TRBD2. The CDR3 here is CASSLHSAGQRAEQYF. Here the CDR3 DNA reads TGTGCCAGCAGTTTACACTCAGCGGGGCAACGCGCCGAGCAGTACTTC.